Given below is one T cell receptor (beta chain) in context. Its antigen is not yet known. No base quality values were provided; no much bigger clone lies one nucleotide off. For deep sequencing, PBMC libraries mostly used approximately 500 ng of input genomic DNA, with six replicates for each sample. TCRbeta libraries were prepared with the immunoSEQ hsTCRbeta kit according to the manufacturer's instructions. Sequencing of the completed libraries took place using an Illumina NovaSeq 6000 S4 flow cell after they had been pooled to 2.5 to 3.5 nM. Turning to the authors' computational methods: Raw data preprocessing and quality control were performed with the immunoSEQ Analyzer. The analysis was limited to productive rearrangements, and each clonotype was defined by a unique CDR3 amino acid sequence. Using the R package tcR, the researchers computed the Gini-Simpson index as their estimate of repertoire clonality. Gini indices were compared with Student's t test, and associations with tumor size change were assessed by Pearson correlation. TCRdb stores this immuneACCESS table with in-frame sequences only. Part of the clones is absent; in the studies checked, under half of the shortfall reflects unresolved V genes, and no reason is known for the rest. D and trimming come from the DNA, and the V and J calls and clone size come from that table. A total of 15,000 to 20,000 clones appear in this sample, approximately 72% of them only once. In total, the top ten clones hold approximately 2.7% of the sample.

This entry belongs to a study of neoadjuvant anti-PD-1 for oral cavity cancer (dated by TCRdb to 2020 to 2023). At the level of the whole study: Three to four biweekly doses of nivolumab at 3 mg/kg were mostly administered to patients before curative-intent surgical resection. Patients who did not progress were given a fourth nivolumab dose at about day 43 and had definitive surgical resection on days 50-56. Responders were defined as patients with complete response, partial response or stable disease by RECIST 1.1; non-responders were defined as patients with progression. An approximately 34% response rate was observed in the parent correlative cohort, in which over 9 patients were included. Results and caveats for the whole study, not just this receptor: Higher pretreatment blood Treg/Th17 ratios correlated with both higher pretreatment blood TCRbeta clonality and lower post-treatment tumor TCRbeta clonality. After neoadjuvant nivolumab, significantly higher T cell clonality (Gini index) was found within PBMCs in non-responders than in responders. TCR analyses included only three patients per response group, and the authors called for larger cohorts for validation.

The intended sense of this specimen's time point label: before neoadjuvant nivolumab. None of the patients had received prior systemic or radiation treatment, and all were newly diagnosed with stage II-IVA oral cavity squamous cell carcinoma. The cohort was composed of patients with HPV-negative, locally advanced oral cavity squamous cell carcinoma. Peripheral blood mononuclear cells were analyzed directly and were not maintained or expanded in culture. Samples came from a longitudinal correlative study of a single-arm phase II trial of neoadjuvant nivolumab in oral cavity squamous cell carcinoma. Genomic DNA-based TCRbeta sequencing was performed on subject-matched pre- and post-treatment PBMCs and tumors from three responders and three non-responders. Peripheral blood mononuclear cells were collected once before nivolumab treatment and again after treatment, at the time of surgery. The Maxwell RSC DNA from Cells kit was used to extract genomic DNA from PBMCs.

According to the germline V gene, CDR1 reads SGHVS and CDR2 reads FNYEAQ. Counted from cysteine to phenylalanine, this CDR3 has 14 amino acids. Only CDR3 DNA remains: 42 bases, in frame from the first base. V is cut by 5 bases and J by 0 bases, and the space between the germline ends is 9 bases. The chain is encoded by TRBV7-6 joined to TRBJ2-3; the D gene is possibly TRBD1, with 5 bases matching. This TCR was sampled from a person aged 40 to 85 with oral cavity squamous cell carcinoma. The sample consisted of PBMCs, taken before nivolumab (anti-PD-1) treatment. The CDR3 in this case is CASSPDRSTDTQYF. Read as DNA, the sequence is TGTGCCAGCAGCCCCGACAGAAGCACAGATACGCAGTATTTT.